A single sample is the source of the 23 T cell receptor beta chains below, sequenced in a study of cytomegalovirus exposure and HLA in healthy donors. The repertoire was sequenced with immunoSEQ multiplex PCR; TCRdb's copy has only in-frame clones and lacks some. The repertoire includes about 240,000 clones, approximately 86% of them detected once, and around 1.2% sits in the top ten. Material for sequencing was PBMCs. Receptor source: a woman aged 25 to 39 in good health and CMV-seropositive.

This sequence joins TRBV28 and TRBJ1-5, with D perhaps TRBD1 (6 bases). V lost 5 bases to trimming and J lost 10 bases, with 12 bases between them. The CDR3 contains 12 residues. Germline CDR1 and CDR2: MDHEN and SYDVKM. The CDR3 nucleotides are TGTGCCAGCAGTCTAAGGGGGTATCCCCAGCATTTT. Its protein is CASSLRGYPQHF.

The chain joins TRBV6-1 to TRBJ2-7, with a tentative D call TRBD2 (5 bases). Trimming removed 4 bases at V and 0 bases at J, with 7 bases between. CDR1 and CDR2 (germline): MNHNS, SASEGT. The CDR3 is 13 amino acids. CDR3 region: CASSAGSSYEQYF. In DNA form, the CDR3 reads TGTGCCAGCAGTGCGGGGAGCTCCTACGAGCAGTACTTC.

The chain uses TRBV9 and TRBJ2-1; 11 bases line up with TRBD2. CDR1 SGDLS and CDR2 YYNGEE come from the germline V gene. V lost 0 bases and J lost 0; bases outside the gene matches: 2. This CDR3 spans 17 amino acids. The DNA of the CDR3 is TGTGCCAGCAGCGTAGGTACTAGCGGGAGCTCCTACAATGAGCAGTTCTTC. It translates to CASSVGTSGSSYNEQFF. Variable domain in full (rest from reference TRBV9 and TRBJ2-1): DSGVTQTPKHLITATGQRVTLRCSPRSGDLSVYWYQQSLDQGLQFLIQYYNGEERAKGNILERFSAQQFPDLHSELNLSSLELGDSALYFCASSVGTSGSSYNEQFFGPGTRLTVL.

The DNA of the CDR3 is TGTGCCAGTAAGCGGGAGGGCCGTAGAAATGAGCAGTTCTTC. It yields the protein CASKREGRRNEQFF. The V and J genes are TRBV19 and TRBJ2-1; 10 bases match TRBD2. Germline V lookup: CDR1 LNHDA, CDR2 SQIVND (reference sequence). The CDR3 is 14 amino acids. Losses at the gene ends were 7 bases for V and 7 bases for J; bases not matched to a gene: 7.

V and J are TRBV6-1 and TRBJ2-7; 12 nucleotides match TRBD2. Losses at the gene ends were 6 bases for V and 2 bases for J; bases not matched to a gene: 5. Looked up from germline, CDR1 is MNHNS and CDR2 is SASEGT. The CDR3 spans 15 residues. This chain's CDR3 is CASSPTSGGPYEQYF. In DNA form, the CDR3 reads TGTGCCAGCAGCCCGACTAGCGGGGGCCCCTACGAGCAGTACTTC.

The rearrangement uses TRBV10-2 and TRBJ2-7; the D gene is possibly TRBD1 (6 bases). The CDR3 covers 13 residues. V was shortened by 7 bases and J by 1 base, with 11 bases between the two germline ends. The germline V gene encodes CDR1 WSHSY and CDR2 SAAADI. CDR3 coding DNA: TGCGCCAGCATCCCGGACAGTTCCTACGAGCAGTACTTC. Encoded protein: CASIPDSSYEQYF.

The chain is built from TRBV4-1 and TRBJ2-7, with 8 bases aligning to TRBD2. CDR3 length: 16 residues. Germline V gene data show CDR1 as MGHRA and CDR2 as YSYEKL. Trimming took 6 bases from V and 3 from J; bases not matched to a gene: 13. The CDR3 coding sequence is TGCGCCAGCAGTCCTAAGGGAGCGGGAGTCTTCTACGAGCAGTACTTC. It codes for CASSPKGAGVFYEQYF.

The rearrangement uses TRBV9 and TRBJ2-1; a possible D gene is TRBD2 (7 bases). The CDR3 loop spans 15 amino acids. The germline gives CDR1 SGDLS, CDR2 YYNGEE. The germline V and J ends were trimmed by 5 bases and 3 bases, with 15 bases remaining between them. CDR3 DNA sequence: TGTGCCAGCAGTGTGGCGGGGGCCCTCTACAATGAGCAGTTCTTC. It is translated as CASSVAGALYNEQFF.

Here the CDR3 reads CASSLRGSWHQETQYF. The CDR3 DNA reads TGTGCCAGCAGTTTAAGGGGCAGTTGGCACCAAGAGACCCAGTACTTC. The J gene is TRBJ2-5, the V gene TRBV27; D may be TRBD1 (5 bases). Deletions cut 2 bases from V and 0 bases from J, with 13 bases between. Germline V lookup: CDR1 MNHEY, CDR2 SMNVEV (reference sequence). The CDR3 is 16 amino acids.

The chain links TRBV5-1 to TRBJ2-7; D might be TRBD1 (5 bases). The CDR3 spans 11 residues. Trimming removed 2 bases from V and 7 bases from J, with 7 bases in between. CDR1 and CDR2 from the germline V gene are SGHRS and YFSETQ. The CDR3 region is CASSFQGEQYF. The CDR3 bases are TGCGCCAGCAGCTTCCAGGGAGAGCAGTACTTC.

This sequence joins TRBV6-7 and TRBJ1-2; 7 bases map to TRBD1. TRBV6-7 is an ORF; its function is uncertain. Losses at the gene ends were 8 bases for V and 7 bases for J; bases not matched to a gene: 13. The CDR3 is 14 residues long. The CDR3 spells CASSRQGYVCGYTF. Here the CDR3 DNA reads TGTGCCAGCTCTAGACAGGGCTATGTCTGTGGCTACACCTTC.

This chain connects TRBV27 to TRBJ2-7, with D perhaps matching TRBD1 (6 bases). This CDR3 comprises 13 residues. CDR1 and CDR2 (germline): MNHEY, SMNVEV (reference sequence). V was cut by 5 bases and J by 0 bases, with 8 bases left in between. The CDR3 loop reads CASSEDSSYEQYF. In DNA, the CDR3 is TGTGCCAGCAGTGAGGACAGCTCCTACGAGCAGTACTTC.

The chain uses TRBV5-1 and TRBJ2-1; the match to TRBD1 covers 7 bases. With 0 bases clipped from V and 3 bases from J, the junction kept 6 bases outside the gene matches. The germline V gene encodes CDR1 SGHRS and CDR2 YFSETQ. The CDR3 consists of 16 residues. The CDR3 DNA reads TGCGCCAGCAGCTTGGAGGGGGCTACATTCTACAATGAGCAGTTCTTC. Translation gives CASSLEGATFYNEQFF.

The J gene is TRBJ1-1, the V gene TRBV30; D might be TRBD1 (5 bases). The CDR3 has 14 residues. V gave up 0 bases and J gave up 6 bases, with 14 bases separating them. Germline V gene sequence: CDR1 GTSNPN, CDR2 SVGIG (reference sequence). In nucleotides, the CDR3 is TGTGCCTGGAGTGTACAATTCGGGGGTTCTGAAGCTTTCTTT. Encoded protein: CAWSVQFGGSEAFF.

The chain couples TRBV19 to TRBJ2-7; D possibly corresponds to TRBD2 (6 bases). V was pared by 1 base and J by 3 bases, with 13 bases between. From germline, CDR1 is LNHDA and CDR2 SQIVND (reference sequence). The CDR3 extends over 15 amino acids. The CDR3 bases are TGTGCCAGTAGTATAGTAGCGGACTCAAGCTACGAGCAGTACTTC. Amino acid sequence: CASSIVADSSYEQYF.

V and J are TRBV11-3 and TRBJ2-1; D may be TRBD1 (7 bases). V was clipped by 1 base and J by 8 bases, with 15 bases between them. The CDR3 totals 15 residues. Germline V gene sequence: CDR1 SGHNT, CDR2 YENEEA. The CDR3 reads CASSLVSEGADEQFF. The CDR3 nucleotides are TGTGCCAGCAGCTTAGTTTCGGAGGGGGCGGATGAGCAGTTCTTC. The full variable domain, rest sourced from reference TRBV11-3 and TRBJ2-1, is EAGVVQSPRYKIIEKKQPVAFWCNPISGHNTLYWYLQNLGQGPELLIRYENEEAVDDSQLPKDRFSAERLKGVDSTLKIQPAELGDSAVYLCASSLVSEGADEQFFGPGTRLTVL.

The chain has TRBV11-2 and TRBJ2-1, with 8 bases identical to TRBD1. The CDR3 loop spans 16 amino acids. The germline V gene has CDR1 SGHAT and CDR2 FQNNGV. Losses at the gene ends were 1 base for V and 2 bases for J; bases not matched to a gene: 4. CDR3 amino acids: CASSLVAGGPYNEQFF. CDR3 in DNA: TGTGCCAGCAGCTTAGTGGCAGGGGGCCCCTACAATGAGCAGTTCTTC.

The chain is built from TRBV29-1 and TRBJ2-7; 9 bases are shared with TRBD1. CDR3 size: 13 residues. Trimming removed 6 bases from V and 3 bases from J; junction bases left unmatched: 6. CDR1 is SQVTM, CDR2 ANQGSEA, per germline. The CDR3 nucleotides are TGCAGCGTCTACAGGACAGGGGACTACGAGCAGTACTTC. Protein: CSVYRTGDYEQYF.

The DNA of the CDR3 is TGTGCCAGTAGATCAGGGGCCCTAGCTTTCTTT. It yields the protein CASRSGALAFF. The chain uses TRBV27 and TRBJ1-1; D may be TRBD1 (6 bases). Germline V gene data show CDR1 as MNHEY and CDR2 as SMNVEV (reference sequence). V was trimmed by 9 bases and J by 10 bases, leaving 15 bases between them. The CDR3 extends over 11 amino acids.

The chain uses TRBV19 and TRBJ1-1; no clear D gene. V shed 8 bases and J shed 0 bases, with 10 bases lying between them. In germline, CDR1 is LNHDA, CDR2 SQIVND (reference sequence). The CDR3 sequence is 13 residues long. The CDR3 spells CASSGLLNTEAFF. CDR3 in DNA: TGTGCCAGTTCCGGACTACTGAACACTGAAGCTTTCTTT.

In its sample, this clone was seen once. The rearrangement joins TRBV18 to TRBJ2-7; no definite D call. V gave up 3 bases and J gave up 3 bases, with 12 bases separating them. Germline CDR1 reads KGHSH; CDR2 reads LQKENI. CDR3 length: 14 amino acids. CDR3 loop: CASSPGEIIYEQYF. CDR3 nucleotides: TGTGCCAGCTCACCCGGAGAGATTATCTACGAGCAGTACTTC.

This chain joins TRBV11-2 and TRBJ2-2, with 13 bases identical to TRBD2. Germline V gene data show CDR1 as SGHAT and CDR2 as FQNNGV. This CDR3 spans 16 amino acids. Germline trimming cut 4 bases from V and 6 bases from J; bases unmatched to any gene: 5. This chain's CDR3 is CASSSGLAGLPGELFF. Written as DNA, the CDR3 is TGTGCCAGCAGCTCGGGACTAGCGGGACTCCCCGGGGAGCTGTTTTTT.

This clone was seen only a few times. V gene TRBV5-6 combines with J gene TRBJ2-1; tentative D call: TRBD2 (6 bases). This CDR3 is 13 amino acids long. V dropped 0 bases and J dropped 9 bases, with 10 bases sitting between them. CDR1 and CDR2 from the germline V gene are SGHDT and YYEEEE. The CDR3 sequence is CASSLAGGREQFF. In DNA form, the CDR3 reads TGTGCCAGCAGCTTGGCCGGAGGGCGTGAGCAGTTCTTC.